This T cell receptor beta chain comes out of a study of identical twins. One entry per CDR3 protein, called by TCRdb with MiXCR from the 5' RACE reads. Altogether around 340,000 distinct CDR3 sequences are present, 9% to 10% being singletons, with the ten largest covering about 9.1%. CDR3 length: 13 amino acids. Between the trimmed V and J ends, which lost 1 base and 8 bases, there was a span of 10 bases. Germline V gene data show CDR1 as SGHRS and CDR2 as YFSETQ. This clonotype was counted between two and nine times. Its target is unknown. Study findings and constraints: Whereas memory repertoires showed no such difference, abundant cord blood beta clonotypes carried fewer insertions.

This TCR was sampled from a woman aged 50 to 65 in good health. This chain joins TRBV5-1 and TRBJ2-1, with unresolved D. Sequenced: naive T cells sorted from blood. The CDR3 reads CASSLRAAHEQFF. Written as DNA, the CDR3 is TGCGCCAGCAGCTTGAGGGCAGCCCATGAGCAGTTCTTC.